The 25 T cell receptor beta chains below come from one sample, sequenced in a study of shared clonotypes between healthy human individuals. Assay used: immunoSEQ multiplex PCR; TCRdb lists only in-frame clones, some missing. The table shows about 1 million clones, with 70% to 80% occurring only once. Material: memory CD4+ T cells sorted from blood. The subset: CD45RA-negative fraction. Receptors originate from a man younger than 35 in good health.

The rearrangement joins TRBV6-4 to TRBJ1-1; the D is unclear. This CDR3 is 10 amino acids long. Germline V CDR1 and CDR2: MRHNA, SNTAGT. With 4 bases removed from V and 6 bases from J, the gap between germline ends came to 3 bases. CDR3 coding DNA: TGTGCCAGCAGTGTGCCTGAAGCTTTCTTT. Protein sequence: CASSVPEAFF.

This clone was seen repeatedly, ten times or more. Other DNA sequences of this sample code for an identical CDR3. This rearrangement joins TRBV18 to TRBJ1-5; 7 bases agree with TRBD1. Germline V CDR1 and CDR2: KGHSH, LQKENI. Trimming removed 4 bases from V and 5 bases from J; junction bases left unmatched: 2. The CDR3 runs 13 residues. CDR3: CASSLTGDQPQHF. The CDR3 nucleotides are TGTGCCAGCTCACTAACAGGGGATCAGCCCCAGCATTTT.

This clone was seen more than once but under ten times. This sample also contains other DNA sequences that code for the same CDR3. The CDR3 region is CAWSVVNTEAFF. The CDR3 DNA reads as TGTGCCTGGAGTGTTGTCAACACTGAAGCTTTCTTT. The chain joins TRBV30 to TRBJ1-1; D uncertain. CDR1 and CDR2 (germline): GTSNPN, SVGIG (reference sequence). The CDR3 is made up of 12 amino acids. The ends were cut back, 0 bases at V and 2 bases at J, with 4 bases in the middle. Looking up the rest from reference TRBV30 and TRBJ1-1 gives the full variable domain: SQTIHQWPATLVQPVGSPLSLECTVEGTSNPNLYWYRQAAGRGLQLLFYSVGIGQISSEVPQNLSASRPQDRQFILSSKKLLLSDSGFYLCAWSVVNTEAFFGQGTRLTVV.

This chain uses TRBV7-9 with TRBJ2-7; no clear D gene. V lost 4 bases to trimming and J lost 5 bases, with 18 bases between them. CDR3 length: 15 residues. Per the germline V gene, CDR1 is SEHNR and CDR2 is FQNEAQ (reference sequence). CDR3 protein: CASSSRSGIAHEQYF. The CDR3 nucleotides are TGTGCCAGCAGCTCTAGATCAGGAATAGCCCACGAGCAGTACTTC. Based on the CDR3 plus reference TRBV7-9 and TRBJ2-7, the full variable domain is DTGVSQNPRHKITKRGQNVTFRCDPISEHNRLYWYRQTLGQGPEFLTYFQNEAQLEKSRLLSDRFSAERPKGSFSTLEIQRTEQGDSAMYLCASSSRSGIAHEQYFGPGTRLTVT.

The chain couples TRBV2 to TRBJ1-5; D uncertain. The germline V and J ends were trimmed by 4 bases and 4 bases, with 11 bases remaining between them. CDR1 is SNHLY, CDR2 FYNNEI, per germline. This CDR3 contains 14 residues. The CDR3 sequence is CASSAAILNQPQHF. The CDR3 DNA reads TGTGCCAGCAGTGCAGCCATCCTAAATCAGCCCCAGCATTTT.

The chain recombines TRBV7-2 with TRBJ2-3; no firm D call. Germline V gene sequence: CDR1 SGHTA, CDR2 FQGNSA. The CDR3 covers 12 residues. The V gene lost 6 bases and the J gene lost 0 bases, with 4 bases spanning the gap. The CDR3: CASRLSTDTQYF. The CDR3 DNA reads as TGTGCCAGCAGACTGAGCACAGATACGCAGTATTTT.

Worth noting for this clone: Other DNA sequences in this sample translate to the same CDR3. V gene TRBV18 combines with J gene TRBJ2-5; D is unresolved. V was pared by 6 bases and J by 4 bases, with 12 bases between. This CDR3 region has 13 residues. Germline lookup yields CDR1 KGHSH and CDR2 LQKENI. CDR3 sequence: CASSPRLGETQYF. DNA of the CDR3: TGTGCCAGCTCCCCCAGATTGGGAGAGACCCAGTACTTC.

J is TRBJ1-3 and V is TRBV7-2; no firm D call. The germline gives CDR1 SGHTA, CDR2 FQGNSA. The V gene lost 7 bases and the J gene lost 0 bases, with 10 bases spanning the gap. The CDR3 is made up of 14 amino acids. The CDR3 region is CASNLMSSGNTIYF. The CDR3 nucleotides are TGTGCCAGCAACCTCATGAGCTCTGGAAACACCATATATTTT.

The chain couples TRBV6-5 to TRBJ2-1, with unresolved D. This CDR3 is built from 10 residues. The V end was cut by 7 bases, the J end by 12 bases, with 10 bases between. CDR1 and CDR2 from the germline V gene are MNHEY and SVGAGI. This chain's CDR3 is CASTRKSQFF. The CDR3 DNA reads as TGTGCCAGCACCAGAAAGTCGCAGTTCTTC.

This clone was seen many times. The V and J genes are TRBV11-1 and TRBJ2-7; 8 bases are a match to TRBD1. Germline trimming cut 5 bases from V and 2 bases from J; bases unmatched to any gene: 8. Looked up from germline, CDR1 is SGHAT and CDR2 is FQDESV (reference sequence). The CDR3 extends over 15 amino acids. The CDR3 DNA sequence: TGTGCCAGCAGCCTTGCTAGGGACAGGCCCTACGAGCAGTACTTC. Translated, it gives CASSLARDRPYEQYF.

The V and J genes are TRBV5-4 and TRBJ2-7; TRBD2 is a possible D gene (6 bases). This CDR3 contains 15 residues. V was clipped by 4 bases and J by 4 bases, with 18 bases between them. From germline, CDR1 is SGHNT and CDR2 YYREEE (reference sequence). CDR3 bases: TGTGCCAGCAGCAACGACTTAGCGGTGGGTTACGAGCAGTACTTC. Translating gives CASSNDLAVGYEQYF.

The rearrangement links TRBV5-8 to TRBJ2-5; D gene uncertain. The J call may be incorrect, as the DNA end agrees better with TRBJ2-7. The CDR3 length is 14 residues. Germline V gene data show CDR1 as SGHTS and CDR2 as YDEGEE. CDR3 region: CASSRMNVPYEQYF. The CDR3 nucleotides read TGTGCCAGCAGCCGGATGAACGTGCCCTACGAGCAGTACTTC.

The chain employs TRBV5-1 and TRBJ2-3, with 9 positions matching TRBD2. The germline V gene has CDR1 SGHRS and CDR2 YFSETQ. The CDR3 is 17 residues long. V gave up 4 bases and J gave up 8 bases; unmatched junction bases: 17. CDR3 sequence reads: CASSIIGGAGGGSTQYF. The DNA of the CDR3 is TGCGCCAGCAGCATAATAGGGGGAGCGGGAGGCGGCAGTACGCAGTATTTT.

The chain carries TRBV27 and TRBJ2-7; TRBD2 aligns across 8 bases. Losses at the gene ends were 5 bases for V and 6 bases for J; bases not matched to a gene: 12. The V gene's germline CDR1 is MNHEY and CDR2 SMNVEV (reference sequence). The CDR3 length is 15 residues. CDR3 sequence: CASSAGGLGFGEQYF. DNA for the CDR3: TGTGCCAGCAGTGCGGGGGGACTAGGGTTTGGCGAGCAGTACTTC.

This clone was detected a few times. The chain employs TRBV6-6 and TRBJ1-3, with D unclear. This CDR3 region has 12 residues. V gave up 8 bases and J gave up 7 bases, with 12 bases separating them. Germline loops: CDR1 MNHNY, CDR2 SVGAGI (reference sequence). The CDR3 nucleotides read TGTGCCAGCTTGGATTTCGGTAACACCATATATTTT. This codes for CASLDFGNTIYF.

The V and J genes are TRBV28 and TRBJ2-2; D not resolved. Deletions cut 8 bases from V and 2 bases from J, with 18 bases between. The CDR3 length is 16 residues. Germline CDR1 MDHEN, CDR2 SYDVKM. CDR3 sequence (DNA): TGTGCCAGCGGAACGGGCTCCCTAAGCAACACCGGGGAGCTGTTTTTT. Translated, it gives CASGTGSLSNTGELFF. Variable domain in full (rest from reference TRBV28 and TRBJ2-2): DVKVTQSSRYLVKRTGEKVFLECVQDMDHENMFWYRQDPGLGLRLIYFSYDVKMKEKGDIPEGYSVSREKKERFSLILESASTNQTSMYLCASGTGSLSNTGELFFGEGSRLTVL.

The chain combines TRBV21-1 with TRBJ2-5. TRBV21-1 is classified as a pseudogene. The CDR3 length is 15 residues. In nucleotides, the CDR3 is TGTGCCAGCAGCAAAGGGCGGCAGGTATCGGAGACCCAGTACTTC. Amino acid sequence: CASSKGRQVSETQYF.

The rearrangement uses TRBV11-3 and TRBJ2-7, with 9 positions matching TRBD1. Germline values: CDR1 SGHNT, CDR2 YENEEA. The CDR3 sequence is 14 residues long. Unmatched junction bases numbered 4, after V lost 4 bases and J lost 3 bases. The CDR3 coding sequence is TGTGCCAGCAGCTGGGGACAGGGTAACTACGAGCAGTACTTC. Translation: CASSWGQGNYEQYF.

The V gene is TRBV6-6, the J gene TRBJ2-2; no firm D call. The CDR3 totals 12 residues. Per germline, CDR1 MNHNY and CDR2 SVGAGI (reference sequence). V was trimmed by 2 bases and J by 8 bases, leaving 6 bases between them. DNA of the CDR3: TGTGCCAGCAGTTACATAGAGGGGGAGCTGTTTTTT. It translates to CASSYIEGELFF.

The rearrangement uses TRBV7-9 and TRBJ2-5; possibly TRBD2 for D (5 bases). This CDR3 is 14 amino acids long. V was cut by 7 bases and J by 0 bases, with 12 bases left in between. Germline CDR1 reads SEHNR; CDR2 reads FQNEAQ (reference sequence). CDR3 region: CASTQIAYQETQYF. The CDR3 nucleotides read TGTGCCAGCACCCAGATAGCGTACCAAGAGACCCAGTACTTC.

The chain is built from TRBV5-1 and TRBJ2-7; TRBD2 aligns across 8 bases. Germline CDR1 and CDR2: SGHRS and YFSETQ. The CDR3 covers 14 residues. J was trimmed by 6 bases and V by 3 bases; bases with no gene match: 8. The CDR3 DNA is TGCGCCAGCAGCTCCGGGACTAGTACGAGCGAGCAGTACTTC. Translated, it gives CASSSGTSTSEQYF.

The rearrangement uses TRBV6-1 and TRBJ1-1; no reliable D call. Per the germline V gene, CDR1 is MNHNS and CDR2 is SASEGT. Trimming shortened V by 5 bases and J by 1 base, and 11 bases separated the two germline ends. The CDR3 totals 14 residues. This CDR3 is CASSPAPGNTEAFF. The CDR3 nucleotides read TGTGCCAGCAGTCCCGCCCCGGGGAACACTGAAGCTTTCTTT.

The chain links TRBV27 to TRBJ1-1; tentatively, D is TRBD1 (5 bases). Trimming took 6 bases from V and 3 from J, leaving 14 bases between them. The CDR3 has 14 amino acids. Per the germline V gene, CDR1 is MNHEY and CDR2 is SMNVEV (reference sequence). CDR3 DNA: TGTGCCAGCAGGATCAGGGTAGGGGACACTGAAGCTTTCTTT. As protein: CASRIRVGDTEAFF.

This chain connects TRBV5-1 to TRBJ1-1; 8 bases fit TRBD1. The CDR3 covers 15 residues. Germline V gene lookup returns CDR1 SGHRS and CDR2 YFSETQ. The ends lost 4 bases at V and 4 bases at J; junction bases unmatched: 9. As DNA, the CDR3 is TGCGCCAGCAGCATCCAACAGGGGGTCGGCACTGAAGCTTTCTTT. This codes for CASSIQQGVGTEAFF.

The CDR3, as DNA: TGTGCCAGGCCCCCTCGACTAGTCCTGACTAATGAGCAGTTCTTC. Translation gives CARPPRLVLTNEQFF. The V call is TRBV21-1, the J call TRBJ2-1; the table assigns TRBD2, which was not confirmed against the DNA. TRBV21-1 is flagged as a pseudogene. The CDR3 contains 15 residues.